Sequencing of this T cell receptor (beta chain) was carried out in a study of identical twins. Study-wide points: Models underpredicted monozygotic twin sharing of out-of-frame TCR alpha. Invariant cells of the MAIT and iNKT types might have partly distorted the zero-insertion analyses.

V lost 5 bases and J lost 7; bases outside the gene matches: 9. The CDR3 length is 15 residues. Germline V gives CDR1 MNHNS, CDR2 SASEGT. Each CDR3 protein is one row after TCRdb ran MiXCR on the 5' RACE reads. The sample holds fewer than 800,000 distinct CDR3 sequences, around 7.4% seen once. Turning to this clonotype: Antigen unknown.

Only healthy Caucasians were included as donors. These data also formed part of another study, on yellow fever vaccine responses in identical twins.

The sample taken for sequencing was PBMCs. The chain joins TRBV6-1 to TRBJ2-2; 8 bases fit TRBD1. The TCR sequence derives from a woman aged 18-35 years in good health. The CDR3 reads CASSRAGGAGGELFF. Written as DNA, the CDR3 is TGTGCCAGCAGTCGTGCAGGGGGCGCGGGCGGGGAGCTGTTTTTT.